Below are 16 T cell receptor beta chains sequenced from a single sample in a study of T cells in tuberculosis. Using immunoSEQ multiplex PCR, the repertoire was profiled, and TCRdb retains in-frame clones only, with some absent. The table shows about 29,000 clones, with over 85% occurring only once. Sequencing was performed on PBMCs. These receptors were collected from a donor aged 10-29 years with latent tuberculosis or without tuberculosis infection.

V and J are TRBV25-1 and TRBJ1-1, with 11 bases lining up with TRBD1. J gave up 3 bases and V 5 bases, and 11 bases lay outside the gene matches. CDR3 length: 17 amino acids. The germline gives CDR1 MGHDK, CDR2 SYGVNS. Here the CDR3 reads CASSSRTGGRGDTEAFF. In DNA, the CDR3 is TGTGCCAGCAGTTCTCGGACAGGGGGCAGGGGGGACACTGAAGCTTTCTTT.

This chain links TRBV28 with TRBJ2-3; the D is unclear. Trimming shortened V by 7 bases and J by 6 bases, and 20 bases separated the two germline ends. This CDR3 spans 15 amino acids. In germline, CDR1 is MDHEN, CDR2 SYDVKM. The CDR3 DNA is TGTGCCAGCATCCCAACGGGTGTCGCGGCCGATACGCAGTATTTT. Translation gives CASIPTGVAADTQYF.

V and J are TRBV5-1 and TRBJ2-1; TRBD2 aligns across 9 bases. Germline loops: CDR1 SGHRS, CDR2 YFSETQ. The CDR3 spans 15 residues. Trimming took 0 bases from V and 9 from J; bases not matched to a gene: 7. CDR3 sequence (DNA): TGCGCCAGCAGCTTGGGGACTAGCGTTCGGGGTGAGCAGTTCTTC. Amino acid sequence: CASSLGTSVRGEQFF.

The rearrangement uses TRBV13 and TRBJ2-1; D uncertain. The CDR3 consists of 11 residues. Deletions cut 5 bases from V and 5 bases from J, with 4 bases between. Germline V gene sequence: CDR1 PRHDT, CDR2 FYEKMQ (reference sequence). For the CDR3, the DNA is TGTGCCAGCAGCCCAGACAATGAGCAGTTCTTC. Translating gives CASSPDNEQFF.

The gene calls are TRBV7-2 and TRBJ1-2, with D uncertain. The germline V gene encodes CDR1 SGHTA and CDR2 FQGNSA. V shed 5 bases and J shed 1 base, with 5 bases lying between them. The CDR3 runs 12 residues. The CDR3, as DNA: TGTGCCAGCAGCGTACTTAACTATGGCTACACCTTC. It encodes CASSVLNYGYTF.

The V and J genes are TRBV7-9 and TRBJ1-2, with 7 bases fitting TRBD1. Trimming at V came to 4 bases and at J to 2 bases, leaving 7 bases not matched to a gene. CDR1 is SEHNR and CDR2 is FQNEAQ in the germline V gene (reference sequence). The CDR3 covers 15 residues. CDR3 sequence: CASSYQETGNYGYTF. The CDR3 DNA sequence: TGTGCCAGCAGCTACCAGGAGACAGGGAACTATGGCTACACCTTC. The complete variable domain, with remaining parts taken from reference TRBV7-9 and TRBJ1-2, reads DTGVSQNPRHKITKRGQNVTFRCDPISEHNRLYWYRQTLGQGPEFLTYFQNEAQLEKSRLLSDRFSAERPKGSFSTLEIQRTEQGDSAMYLCASSYQETGNYGYTFGSGTRLTVV.

The chain is built from TRBV5-4 and TRBJ2-5; D is possibly TRBD2 (5 bases). Trimming pared 4 bases from V and 4 bases from J, leaving 17 bases between. Germline CDR1 reads SGHNT; CDR2 reads YYREEE (reference sequence). The CDR3 covers 15 residues. The CDR3 nucleotides are TGTGCCAGCAGCCTTCTTGGGGAGCGGACAGAGACCCAGTACTTC. Translating gives CASSLLGERTETQYF. Full variable domain (outside the CDR3, taken from reference TRBV5-4 and TRBJ2-5): ETGVTQSPTHLIKTRGQQVTLRCSSQSGHNTVSWYQQALGQGPQFIFQYYREEENGRGNFPPRFSGLQFPNYSSELNVNALELDDSALYLCASSLLGERTETQYFGPGTRLLVL.

This chain joins TRBV9 and TRBJ2-1; 7 positions agree with TRBD2. Trimming removed 0 bases from V and 5 bases from J; junction bases left unmatched: 8. The CDR3 runs to 16 residues. The germline CDR1 and CDR2 sequences are SGDLS and YYNGEE. The CDR3 region is CASSVEGGSWDNEQFF. The CDR3 nucleotides are TGTGCCAGCAGCGTAGAGGGCGGGAGTTGGGACAATGAGCAGTTCTTC.

V usage is TRBV30 and J usage is TRBJ1-1; D is possibly TRBD1 (5 bases). Trimming took off 5 bases at V and 1 base at J, with 14 bases between the two ends. The CDR3 consists of 14 residues. Germline CDR1 reads GTSNPN; CDR2 reads SVGIG (reference sequence). CDR3 sequence: CAWLPRGENTEAFF. The CDR3 region has the DNA TGTGCCTGGTTGCCCCGGGGGGAGAACACTGAAGCTTTCTTT.

The chain has TRBV29-1 and TRBJ2-1; D is perhaps TRBD1 (6 bases). In germline, CDR1 is SQVTM, CDR2 ANQGSEA. This CDR3 is built from 14 residues. V was clipped by 3 bases and J by 7 bases, with 16 bases between them. The CDR3 is CSVDSGQGGNEQFF. DNA for the CDR3: TGCAGCGTTGACTCGGGACAAGGCGGGAATGAGCAGTTCTTC.

The J gene is TRBJ1-5, the V gene TRBV27; D remains ambiguous. This CDR3 is 14 amino acids long. Trimming cost V 3 bases and J 0 bases, with 6 bases left between them. The germline V gene encodes CDR1 MNHEY and CDR2 SMNVEV (reference sequence). In nucleotides, the CDR3 is TGTGCCAGCAGTTTCGGTGGTAGCAATCAGCCCCAGCATTTT. This encodes CASSFGGSNQPQHF.

V and J are TRBV14 and TRBJ1-5; D is undetermined. V was shortened by 0 bases and J by 5 bases, with 17 bases between the two germline ends. The CDR3 consists of 17 residues. Per the germline V gene, CDR1 is SGHDN and CDR2 is FVKESK. The CDR3 reads CASSQDGGLDGYQPQHF. As DNA, the CDR3 is TGTGCCAGCAGCCAAGACGGCGGGCTGGACGGCTATCAGCCCCAGCATTTT.

The chain is built from TRBV14 and TRBJ2-1; a weak D match, TRBD2 (6 bases). The CDR3 loop spans 16 amino acids. CDR1 and CDR2 from the germline V gene are SGHDN and FVKESK. Deletions cut 1 base from V and 3 bases from J, with 13 bases between. CDR3: CASSQARGSIYNEQFF. In DNA form, the CDR3 reads TGTGCCAGCAGCCAAGCACGGGGGTCGATCTACAATGAGCAGTTCTTC.

The chain recombines TRBV16 with TRBJ1-5; D is unresolved. V dropped 0 bases and J dropped 4 bases, with 16 bases sitting between them. CDR1 is KGHSY and CDR2 is FQNENV in the germline V gene. The CDR3 contains 17 residues. CDR3: CASSQSKGEGVNQPQHF. CDR3 coding DNA: TGTGCCAGCAGCCAATCGAAGGGTGAGGGAGTAAATCAGCCCCAGCATTTT.

The chain carries TRBV15 and TRBJ2-3, with D hard to call. CDR1 is LNHNV and CDR2 is YYDKDF in the germline V gene (reference sequence). The length of the CDR3 is 15 residues. V shed 6 bases and J shed 0 bases, with 13 bases lying between them. As DNA, the CDR3 is TGTGCCACCAGTTCCCCAGCGTCTAGCACAGATACGCAGTATTTT. This translates into CATSSPASSTDTQYF.

The chain carries TRBV6-5 and TRBJ2-7; 13 nucleotides align to TRBD2. Germline CDR1 reads MNHEY; CDR2 reads SVGAGI. The CDR3 is 15 amino acids. The J segment lost 1 base and the V segment lost 5 bases, leaving 2 bases of the junction unmatched. The CDR3 reads CASSRTSGRSYEQYF. The CDR3 nucleotides are TGTGCCAGCAGTCGGACTAGCGGGAGATCCTACGAGCAGTACTTC.